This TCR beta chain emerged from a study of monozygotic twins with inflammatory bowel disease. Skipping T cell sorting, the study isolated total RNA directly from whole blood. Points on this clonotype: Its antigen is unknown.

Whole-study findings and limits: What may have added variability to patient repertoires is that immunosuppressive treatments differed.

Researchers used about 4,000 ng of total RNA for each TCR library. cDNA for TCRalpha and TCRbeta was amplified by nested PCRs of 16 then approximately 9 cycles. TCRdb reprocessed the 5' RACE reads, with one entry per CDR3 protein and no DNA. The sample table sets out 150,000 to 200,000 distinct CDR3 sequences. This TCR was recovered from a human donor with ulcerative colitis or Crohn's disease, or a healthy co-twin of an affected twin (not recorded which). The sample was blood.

CDR3: CASSSDRATEAFF. V and J are TRBV11-1 and TRBJ1-1; with no DNA, the TCRdb D assignment of TRBD1 cannot be verified. The CDR3 contains 13 residues. Germline V gene lookup returns CDR1 SGHAT and CDR2 FQDESV (reference sequence). The variable domain in full, with the rest retrieved from reference TRBV11-1 and TRBJ1-1, is EAEVAQSPRYKITEKSQAVAFWCDPISGHATLYWYRQILGQGPELLVQFQDESVVDDSQLPKDRFSAERLKGVDSTLKIQPAELGDSAMYLCASSSDRATEAFFGQGTRLTVV.